Each of the 20 T cell receptor beta chains below was sequenced from the same sample in a study of blood T cell repertoires in COVID-19. Using immunoSEQ multiplex PCR, the repertoire was profiled, and TCRdb retains in-frame clones only, with some absent. The sample has some 96,000 clones, more than 75% seen once. The sequencing input was peripheral blood. The receptors originated from a human donor in a cohort sampled during active COVID-19.

This chain connects TRBV5-4 to TRBJ2-1; 7 bases are shared with TRBD2. The length of the CDR3 is 14 residues. Germline V lookup: CDR1 SGHNT, CDR2 YYREEE (reference sequence). The junction had 10 bases not matched to a gene; V was cut back by 5 bases and J by 8 bases. The CDR3 DNA reads TGTGCCAGCAGTACCGGGACTACACAATATGAGCAGTTCTTC. Translation: CASSTGTTQYEQFF.

This clone was counted a single time. The chain links TRBV12-3 or TRBV12-4 to TRBJ2-7, with 7 bases identical to TRBD1. V dropped 5 bases and J dropped 10; count of bases not matched to a gene: 8. The CDR3 sequence is 12 residues long. In DNA form, the CDR3 reads TGTGCCAGCAGTCCCGACAGGGTGGTACAGTACTTC. It translates to CASSPDRVVQYF.

This clone appeared a single time. CDR3 in DNA: TGCGCCAGCAGACAGGGGGAATTGGCTGGGGCCAACGTCCTGACTTTC. Translation gives CASRQGELAGANVLTF. The chain uses TRBV5-1 and TRBJ2-6; TRBD1 matches at 8 bases. The ends lost 5 bases at V and 2 bases at J; junction bases unmatched: 6. The germline V gene has CDR1 SGHRS and CDR2 YFSETQ. The CDR3 contains 16 residues.

On this clone itself: The same CDR3 also results from other DNA sequences found in this sample. V gene TRBV7-9 combines with J gene TRBJ1-2; 7 bases are a match to TRBD1. Trimming removed 3 bases from V and 3 bases from J; junction bases left unmatched: 4. CDR1 and CDR2 from the germline V gene are SEHNR and FQNEAQ (reference sequence). The CDR3 runs to 14 residues. CDR3 sequence reads: CASSLGRGDYGYTF. The CDR3 DNA reads as TGTGCCAGCAGCTTGGGCAGGGGGGACTATGGCTACACCTTC.

This clone was counted only a few times. The chain employs TRBV10-3 and TRBJ2-5; TRBD1 is a possible D gene (7 bases). The CDR3 consists of 14 residues. Germline loops: CDR1 ENHRY, CDR2 SYGVKD. Between the trimmed V and J ends, which lost 0 bases and 4 bases, there was a span of 9 bases. The CDR3 DNA follows: TGTGCCATCAGTGAGTCGGAGGGGGCAGAGACCCAGTACTTC. Amino acids: CAISESEGAETQYF.

The chain combines TRBV11-3 with TRBJ2-1, with TRBD2 identical over 12 bases. The CDR3 length is 16 residues. V gave up 2 bases and J gave up 9 bases; unmatched junction bases: 8. In germline, CDR1 is SGHNT, CDR2 YENEEA. As DNA, the CDR3 is TGTGCCAGCAGCTTAAGGTCTAGCGGGAGGGGTTTTGAGCAGTTCTTC. Encoded protein: CASSLRSSGRGFEQFF.

The V gene is TRBV5-1, the J gene TRBJ2-5; D is perhaps TRBD1 (6 bases). Germline V gene data show CDR1 as SGHRS and CDR2 as YFSETQ. The CDR3 contains 16 residues. V was pared by 1 base and J by 5 bases, with 18 bases between. The CDR3 nucleotides are TGCGCCAGCAGCTTGTCACCCTCACAGGGTGGGGAGACCCAGTACTTC. It encodes CASSLSPSQGGETQYF. Variable domain in full (rest from reference TRBV5-1 and TRBJ2-5): KAGVTQTPRYLIKTRGQQVTLSCSPISGHRSVSWYQQTPGQGLQFLFEYFSETQRNKGNFPGRFSGRQFSNSRSEMNVSTLELGDSALYLCASSLSPSQGGETQYFGPGTRLLVL.

The V call is TRBV3-1 (or the pseudogene TRBV3-2), the J call TRBJ1-5, with 8 positions matching TRBD1. With 1 base clipped from V and 3 bases from J, the junction kept 2 bases outside the gene matches. This CDR3 is 15 amino acids long. CDR1 is LGHDT, CDR2 YNNKEL, per germline (reference sequence). The CDR3 DNA is TGTGCCAGCAGCCAAGGGACAGGGTTCAATCAGCCCCAGCATTTT. Protein: CASSQGTGFNQPQHF.

The chain recombines TRBV15 with TRBJ2-3; D not certain. The CDR3 is 13 amino acids. V shed 5 bases and J shed 2 bases, with 8 bases lying between them. Germline CDR1 and CDR2: LNHNV and YYDKDF (reference sequence). The CDR3 is CATSPRSTDTQYF. The CDR3 coding sequence is TGTGCCACCAGCCCCCGGTCCACAGATACGCAGTATTTT.

This chain joins TRBV10-2 and TRBJ1-3, with TRBD1 identical over 8 bases. Germline V gene data show CDR1 as WSHSY and CDR2 as SAAADI. The CDR3 totals 14 residues. The ends lost 2 bases at V and 5 bases at J; junction bases unmatched: 2. The CDR3 loop reads CASSETGGRNTIYF. The CDR3 DNA reads as TGCGCCAGCAGTGAGACAGGGGGTCGAAACACCATATATTTT.

Written as DNA, the CDR3 is TGTGCCAGCAGCGGCTGGGCAGAAGAGACCCAGTACTTC. This gives the protein CASSGWAEETQYF. This chain joins TRBV5-4 and TRBJ2-5; D unclear. The CDR3 covers 13 residues. Germline V gives CDR1 SGHNT, CDR2 YYREEE (reference sequence). V lost 4 bases, J lost 3 bases, and 10 bases lay in between.

V gene TRBV7-9 combines with J gene TRBJ2-2, with D tentatively TRBD2 (5 bases). The CDR3 has 13 amino acids. V lost 1 base and J 7 bases, leaving 7 bases between the germline ends. The germline gives CDR1 SEHNR, CDR2 FQNEAQ (reference sequence). This CDR3 is CASSLEGVGELFF. CDR3 DNA sequence: TGTGCCAGCAGCTTAGAGGGAGTCGGGGAGCTGTTTTTT.

As DNA, the CDR3 is TGTGCCAGCAGTGTGGGGCGGGGCGCTAACTATGGCTACACCTTC. Its protein is CASSVGRGANYGYTF. The rearrangement links TRBV2 to TRBJ1-2, with D tentatively TRBD1 (5 bases). CDR3 length: 15 amino acids. V was trimmed by 4 bases and J by 0 bases, leaving 12 bases between them. Germline V lookup: CDR1 SNHLY, CDR2 FYNNEI.

The chain links TRBV1 to TRBJ2-1; the D call TRBD1 from the table was never checked on the DNA. TRBV1 is flagged as a pseudogene. The CDR3 contains 15 residues. CDR3 protein: CTSSQDRRFDNEQFF. CDR3 in DNA: TGCACCAGCAGCCAAGATCGCAGGTTCGACAATGAGCAGTTCTTC.

The chain carries TRBV25-1 and TRBJ2-7; no definite D call. The CDR3 is 12 amino acids. V was trimmed by 8 bases and J by 3 bases, leaving 11 bases between them. Germline V gives CDR1 MGHDK, CDR2 SYGVNS. CDR3 nucleotide sequence: TGTGCCAGCGGCGGTAAGAACTACGAGCAGTACTTC. Its translation: CASGGKNYEQYF.

The chain is built from TRBV11-3 and TRBJ2-1; 8 nucleotides line up with TRBD2. There are 14 residues in the CDR3. CDR1 is SGHNT and CDR2 is YENEEA in the germline V gene. J gave up 6 bases and V 5 bases, and 6 bases lay outside the gene matches. The CDR3: CASSPGLVFNEQFF. CDR3 DNA: TGTGCCAGCAGCCCGGGACTAGTATTCAATGAGCAGTTCTTC.

The chain joins TRBV5-4 to TRBJ2-5, with 16 bases that match TRBD2. Germline CDR1 SGHNT, CDR2 YYREEE (reference sequence). CDR3 size: 18 residues. The V segment lost 4 bases and the J segment 5 bases; nucleotides outside the gene matches: 11. The DNA of the CDR3 is TGTGCCAGCAGCGATGGGACTAGCGGGGGGGCGGTTGGTGAGACCCAGTACTTC. Translating gives CASSDGTSGGAVGETQYF.

The chain combines TRBV5-1 with TRBJ2-5; 7 bases are shared with TRBD1. This CDR3 is built from 14 residues. The trim removed 0 bases at V and 3 bases at J, leaving 2 bases unmatched. Germline V gives CDR1 SGHRS, CDR2 YFSETQ. The CDR3 loop is CASSLDTGEETQYF. DNA of the CDR3: TGCGCCAGCAGCTTGGATACAGGGGAAGAGACCCAGTACTTC.

CDR3 amino acids: CASSSGQGSGTEAFF. In nucleotides, the CDR3 is TGTGCCAGCAGCTCTGGACAGGGATCGGGCACTGAAGCTTTCTTT. V usage is TRBV5-4 and J usage is TRBJ1-1, with 8 bases matching TRBD1. The germline CDR1 and CDR2 sequences are SGHNT and YYREEE (reference sequence). V lost 3 bases and J lost 4; bases outside the gene matches: 8. This CDR3 has 15 amino acids.

As DNA, the CDR3 is TGCGCCAGCAGCACGACAGACGGGGATACGCAGTATTTT. Its translation is CASSTTDGDTQYF. The gene calls are TRBV5-1 and TRBJ2-3; TRBD1 might be the D (5 bases). The V end was cut by 4 bases, the J end by 6 bases, with 12 bases between. The CDR3 spans 13 residues. Germline CDR1 SGHRS, CDR2 YFSETQ. The complete variable domain, with remaining parts taken from reference TRBV5-1 and TRBJ2-3, reads KAGVTQTPRYLIKTRGQQVTLSCSPISGHRSVSWYQQTPGQGLQFLFEYFSETQRNKGNFPGRFSGRQFSNSRSEMNVSTLELGDSALYLCASSTTDGDTQYFGPGTRLTVL.